A selection of T cell receptor beta chains follows, all from one sample in a study of blood T cell repertoires in COVID-19. The table came from immunoSEQ multiplex PCR; TCRdb's copy has only in-frame clones and leaves some out. The repertoire holds more than 350,000 clones, with more than 70% as singletons. The sequencing sample was made of PBMCs or T cells enriched from blood (not recorded which). The origin of the receptors is a woman between 18 and 29 years old who had been exposed to COVID-19. The CDR3 runs from the conserved cysteine through the conserved F or W. The D gene is left open where the match is weak. A clone size is listed for some rows: how often the clone was seen (once, few, many), or a class if it is expanded.

v_call,clone_size,j_call,d_call,cdr3_length,cdr3_nt,cdr3_aa
TRBV2,NA,TRBJ1-3,TRBD1,14,TGTGCCAGCAGGGCGGGACAGCTTGGAAACACCATATATTTT,CASRAGQLGNTIYF
TRBV11-2,NA,TRBJ2-7,TRBD1,15,TGTGCCAGCAGCTGGGGACAGGCCGGCTTCTACGAGCAGTACTTC,CASSWGQAGFYEQYF
TRBV15,NA,TRBJ2-5,TRBD2,14,TGTGCCACCAGCAGAGATAATAGCGGGGAGACCCAGTACTTC,CATSRDNSGETQYF
TRBV28,NA,TRBJ1-1,TRBD1,16,TGTGCCAGCGATGGGGCAGGGGGCGAGTGGAACACTGAAGCTTTCTTT,CASDGAGGEWNTEAFF
TRBV28,NA,TRBJ1-4,NA,15,TGTGCCAGCAGTTCACGGACAGTTCCTAATGAAAAACTGTTTTTT,CASSSRTVPNEKLFF
TRBV15,NA,TRBJ1-4,NA,15,TGTGCCACCAGCAGGGCCGGGACTGCAAATGAAAAACTGTTTTTT,CATSRAGTANEKLFF
TRBV7-9,NA,TRBJ2-2,NA,15,TGTGCCAGCAGCCCCCGTGAGCCAGGGACCGGGGAGCTGTTTTTT,CASSPREPGTGELFF
TRBV9,NA,TRBJ1-1,TRBD1,16,TGTGCCAGCAGCCTCACGAATCGACAGGGGAACACTGAAGCTTTCTTT,CASSLTNRQGNTEAFF
TRBV7-8,NA,TRBJ2-7,NA,14,TGTGCCAGCAGCTTAGAACCAGGTCCCTACGAGCAGTACTTC,CASSLEPGPYEQYF
TRBV7-6,NA,TRBJ1-5,NA,15,TGTGCCAGCAGCGACGGAACAGGGCCTAATCAGCCCCAGCATTTT,CASSDGTGPNQPQHF
TRBV10-2,NA,TRBJ2-7,TRBD1,16,TGCGCCAGCAGTGAGCTAGGTCAGGGGGCGATCTACGAGCAGTACTTC,CASSELGQGAIYEQYF
TRBV15,NA,TRBJ2-5,TRBD2,15,TGTGCCACCAGCGCGGGAGGGTCGAAGTTAGGTGCCCAGTACTTC,CATSAGGSKLGAQYF
TRBV9,NA,TRBJ2-5,NA,14,TGTGCCAGCAGCGTATCCCAGTACCAAGAGACCCAGTACTTC,CASSVSQYQETQYF
TRBV28,NA,TRBJ1-4,NA,14,TGTGCCAGCAGTTCCCGAGGTGGGGAGGAAAAACTGTTTTTT,CASSSRGGEEKLFF
TRBV10-3,NA,TRBJ1-6,NA,12,TGTGCCATCAGCGGGTCCGACTCACCCCTCCACTTT,CAISGSDSPLHF
TRBV7-8,NA,TRBJ1-5,TRBD1,15,TGTGCCAGCAGCCTAGGGACAGGGGTGACCCAGCCCCAGCATTTT,CASSLGTGVTQPQHF
TRBV6-2/TRBV6-3,NA,TRBJ2-3,TRBD2,17,TGTGCCAGCAGCCGACCTCTAGCGGATCTTAGCACAGATACGCAGTATTTT,CASSRPLADLSTDTQYF
TRBV28,NA,TRBJ1-1,TRBD1,19,TGTGCCAGCAGCCTACCCTATTCAACGGGACAGGGACCCGACACTGAAGCTTTCTTT,CASSLPYSTGQGPDTEAFF
TRBV30,NA,TRBJ2-2,TRBD1,19,TGTGCCTGGAGTGTTATCCGGATATTTAGGACAGGGAGCGCCGGGGAGCTGTTTTTT,CAWSVIRIFRTGSAGELFF
TRBV9,NA,TRBJ2-7,TRBD2,14,TGTGCCAGCAGTGGGACTAGCGGAGTCTACGAGCAGTACTTC,CASSGTSGVYEQYF
TRBV3-1/TRBV3-2,NA,TRBJ1-2,TRBD1,13,TGTGCCAGCAGCCAAGGACAGGGCCATGGCTACACCTTC,CASSQGQGHGYTF
TRBV3-1/TRBV3-2,NA,TRBJ1-5,TRBD1,15,TGTGCCAGCAGCCCCGACAGGGGATACAATCAGCCCCAGCATTTT,CASSPDRGYNQPQHF
TRBV27,NA,TRBJ1-5,TRBD1,15,TGTGCCAGCAGTTGGCGGGCAGGGGGTGGTCAGCCCCAGCATTTT,CASSWRAGGGQPQHF
TRBV2,few,TRBJ2-7,TRBD2,12,TGTGCCAGCAGTGTTAGGACTAGCGGACCCTCCTTC,CASSVRTSGPSF
TRBV3-1/TRBV3-2,NA,TRBJ2-3,TRBD2,16,TGTGCCAGCAGCCACTGGACTAGCGGGGCGGTAGATACGCAGTATTTT,CASSHWTSGAVDTQYF
TRBV7-3,NA,TRBJ2-4,TRBD1,15,TGTGCCAGCAGCTCTGCCCGACAGGGGAAAAACATTCAGTACTTC,CASSSARQGKNIQYF
TRBV18,NA,TRBJ2-3,NA,14,TGTGCCAGCTCACCTTCGACAGTTACGGATACGCAGTATTTT,CASSPSTVTDTQYF
TRBV4-2,NA,TRBJ1-6,TRBD1,18,TGTGCCAGCAGCCAAGAATGGACCCCCGGGACAGTTAATTCACCCCTCCACTTT,CASSQEWTPGTVNSPLHF
TRBV25-1,NA,TRBJ2-7,TRBD2,14,TGTGCCAGCAGTGCACTAGCGGGAGTCTACGAGCAGTACTTC,CASSALAGVYEQYF
TRBV7-6,NA,TRBJ2-7,TRBD2,15,TGTGCCAGCAGCCGACCTCCGGGGGGGAGGGATGAGCAGTACTTC,CASSRPPGGRDEQYF
TRBV6-2/TRBV6-3,few,TRBJ2-1,TRBD1,15,TGTGCCAGCAGTACGGACAGGGGCTCCTACAATGAGCAGTTCTTC,CASSTDRGSYNEQFF
TRBV23-1,once,TRBJ2-5,TRBD1,17,TGCGCCAGCAGTCAATCGGGGCCGGGACAGAGCCAAGAGACCCAGTACTTC,CASSQSGPGQSQETQYF
TRBV19,few,TRBJ2-7,TRBD1,17,TGTGCCAGTAGTATTCTACCCCGGACAGGCCGACCCTACGAGCAGTACTTC,CASSILPRTGRPYEQYF
TRBV4-1,NA,TRBJ2-7,TRBD1,16,TGCGCCAGCAGCCCACTTTCGGGGACAGGTCACTACGAGCAGTACTTC,CASSPLSGTGHYEQYF
TRBV20-1,NA,TRBJ2-1,NA,11,TGCAGTGCTAGAGAAGGGAGAGTTCCGTTCTTC,CSAREGRVPFF
TRBV18,NA,TRBJ2-5,TRBD2,16,TGTGCCAGCTCACCACCGGGACTAGCGGGTCAAGAGACCCAGTACTTC,CASSPPGLAGQETQYF
TRBV19,NA,TRBJ2-1,NA,14,TGTGCCAGTAGTATTGGGGGACTGAACAATGAGCAGTTCTTC,CASSIGGLNNEQFF
TRBV9,NA,TRBJ1-6,TRBD1,15,TGTGCCAGCTCGCGGACAGGGGCTGTTAATTCACCCCTCCACTTT,CASSRTGAVNSPLHF
TRBV18,NA,TRBJ2-7,TRBD2,14,TGTGCCAGCTCACCAATCGGACTAGGGTACGAGCAGTACTTC,CASSPIGLGYEQYF
TRBV7-6,NA,TRBJ2-2,NA,16,TGTGCCAGCAGCCTTCTAGCTGATACGAACACCGGGGAGCTGTTTTTT,CASSLLADTNTGELFF
TRBV2,NA,TRBJ2-1,NA,15,TGTGCCAGCAGTCCCTCGTGGACAGAACCCAATGAGCAGTTCTTC,CASSPSWTEPNEQFF
TRBV5-5,NA,TRBJ1-6,TRBD1,15,TGTGCCAGCAGCGGGGGACAGGGATATAATTCACCCCTCCACTTT,CASSGGQGYNSPLHF
TRBV21-1,NA,TRBJ1-5,NA,13,TGTGCCAGCAACAACAATAGCAATCAGCCCCAGCATTTT,CASNNNSNQPQHF
TRBV11-3,NA,TRBJ2-7,NA,15,TGTGCCAGCAGCCCCGGACAGCCTAAGTCCTACGAGCAGTACTTC,CASSPGQPKSYEQYF
TRBV2,NA,TRBJ2-3,NA,15,TGTGCCAGCAGTGAAGCCGGAGCGCCTACAGATACGCAGTATTTT,CASSEAGAPTDTQYF
TRBV19,NA,TRBJ1-4,TRBD1,15,TGTGCCAGTATTCGAATGGGACAGGGTAATGAAAAACTGTTTTTT,CASIRMGQGNEKLFF
TRBV19,many,TRBJ2-1,NA,14,TGTGCCAGTAGTATGCGGAGTACCTACAATGAGCAGTTCTTC,CASSMRSTYNEQFF